This TCR beta chain was observed in a study of blood T cell repertoires in COVID-19. About the research overall: PBMCs, B-cell-depleted T cells, or T cells provided the cDNA or gDNA that made up the material.

V lost 9 bases and J lost 2, with 18 bases in between. Germline values: CDR1 ENHRY, CDR2 SYGVKD. The CDR3 covers 15 residues. This clone occurred a few times. The repertoire was sequenced with immunoSEQ multiplex PCR; TCRdb's copy has only in-frame clones and lacks some. The data contain fewer than 400,000 clones, roughly 90% of them singletons. Cohorts were determined from participant-reported clinical history. Recovered status in Cohort 3 required two negative PCRs, clearance, or symptom resolution. The receptor's source is a woman in her 30s who had recovered from COVID-19. V gene TRBV10-3 combines with J gene TRBJ2-3; D possibly corresponds to TRBD1 (5 bases). The sequencing sample was made of PBMCs or T cells enriched from blood (not recorded which). CDR3 residues: CAIFAGMESTDTQYF. The CDR3 region has the DNA TGTGCCATTTTCGCAGGGATGGAGTCCACAGATACGCAGTATTTT.